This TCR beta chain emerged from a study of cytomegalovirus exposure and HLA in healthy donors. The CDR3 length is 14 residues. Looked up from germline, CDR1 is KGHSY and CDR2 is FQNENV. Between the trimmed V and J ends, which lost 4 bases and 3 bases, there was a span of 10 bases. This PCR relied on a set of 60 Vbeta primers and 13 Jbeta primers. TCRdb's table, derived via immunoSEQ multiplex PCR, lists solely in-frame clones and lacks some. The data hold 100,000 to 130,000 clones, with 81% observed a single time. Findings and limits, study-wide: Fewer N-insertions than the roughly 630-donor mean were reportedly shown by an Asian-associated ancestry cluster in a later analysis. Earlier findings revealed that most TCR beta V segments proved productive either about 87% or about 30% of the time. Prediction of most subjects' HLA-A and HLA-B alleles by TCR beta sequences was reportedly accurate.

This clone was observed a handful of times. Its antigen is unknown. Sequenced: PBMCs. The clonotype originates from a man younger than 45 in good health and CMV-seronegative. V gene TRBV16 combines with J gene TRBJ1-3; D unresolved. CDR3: CASSRPGLGNTIYF. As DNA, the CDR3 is TGTGCCAGCAGCCGGCCGGGTCTTGGAAACACCATATATTTT.